The 31 T cell receptor beta chains below come from one sample, sequenced in a study of blood T cells in healthy people across ages. With a J-beta primer mix and a sample-barcoded 5' primer, a second PCR ran about 7 to 12 cycles. TCRdb re-called the 5' RACE reads through MiXCR, storing one row per CDR3 protein. The sample has about 290,000 distinct CDR3 sequences, 25% to 30% seen once. What was sequenced was blood. Receptors were obtained from a woman aged 70-85 years in good health.

This clonotype was seen ten or more times. The rearrangement joins TRBV6-1 to TRBJ2-5; no firm D call. This CDR3 spans 12 amino acids. V was clipped by 5 bases and J by 2 bases, with 6 bases between them. Per the germline V gene, CDR1 is MNHNS and CDR2 is SASEGT. In nucleotides, the CDR3 is TGTGCCAGCAGTAAGACTCAAGAGACCCAGTACTTC. This gives the protein CASSKTQETQYF.

This clonotype was seen a few times. The chain recombines TRBV7-9 with TRBJ2-1, with D perhaps matching TRBD1 (6 bases). V lost 5 bases and J 5 bases, leaving 16 bases between the germline ends. Germline lookup yields CDR1 SEHNR and CDR2 FQNEAQ (reference sequence). The CDR3 consists of 15 residues. CDR3: CASSPPSRQDNEQFF. The CDR3 region has the DNA TGTGCCAGCAGCCCACCAAGTAGACAGGACAATGAGCAGTTCTTC.

Of note for this clonotype: One junction end disagrees with the germline gene, perhaps due to a read error. The chain employs TRBV5-1 and TRBJ2-7; D could derive from TRBD1 or TRBD2 (7 bases each). The V gene's germline CDR1 is SGHRS and CDR2 YFSETQ. This CDR3 has 12 residues. CDR3 loop: CASSSPGGAPFF. The CDR3, as DNA: TGCGCCAGCAGCTCCCCAGGGGGGGCTCCCTTCTTC.

This clonotype turned up a few times. The DNA is omitted, as the CDR3 cannot be located on it reliably, and the CDR3 follows TCRdb's listing. This chain's CDR3 is CASSFAYGTTYEQHF. V and J are TRBV7-9 and TRBJ2-7. Per the germline V gene, CDR1 is SEHNR and CDR2 is FQNEAQ (reference sequence). Inclusive of both ends, the CDR3 amounts to 15 amino acids.

This clonotype has more than one count but fewer than ten. The rearrangement joins TRBV6-1 to TRBJ2-5; 7 positions match TRBD2. Trimming at V came to 8 bases and at J to 2 bases, leaving 5 bases not matched to a gene. CDR1 MNHNS and CDR2 SASEGT come from the germline V gene. There are 13 residues in the CDR3. This CDR3 reads CASGREVQETQYF. The CDR3 DNA sequence: TGTGCCAGCGGGAGGGAGGTACAAGAGACCCAGTACTTC.

The chain joins TRBV27 to TRBJ1-5; D call uncertain. V was clipped by 4 bases and J by 1 base, with 11 bases between them. The germline V gene encodes CDR1 MNHEY and CDR2 SMNVEV (reference sequence). The CDR3 is 15 residues long. CDR3 bases: TGTGCCAGCAGTTCCTTAGATCGAAGCAATCAGCCCCAGCATTTT. This gives the protein CASSSLDRSNQPQHF.

This clonotype was recorded a few times. The chain couples TRBV9 to TRBJ2-1; D tentatively fits TRBD1 or TRBD2 (6 bases each). The V end lost 2 bases, the J end lost 9 bases, and 18 bases lay between the germline ends. The V gene's germline CDR1 is SGDLS and CDR2 YYNGEE. The CDR3 consists of 15 residues. This chain's CDR3 is CASSVISGAPVEQFF. Written as DNA, the CDR3 is TGTGCCAGCAGCGTTATATCGGGGGCTCCCGTTGAGCAGTTCTTC.

The chain is built from TRBV4-1 and TRBJ1-4; D gene uncertain. The ends were cut back, 3 bases at V and 8 bases at J, with 10 bases in the middle. The CDR3 has 13 amino acids. CDR1 MGHRA and CDR2 YSYEKL come from the germline V gene. CDR3 region: CASSQGIGEKLFF. The CDR3 nucleotides are TGCGCCAGCAGCCAGGGGATCGGAGAAAAACTGTTTTTT.

Turning to this clonotype: This clone may be a read error of a much larger clone one base away. The chain employs TRBV11-2 and TRBJ2-5; D call uncertain. Germline V gene data show CDR1 as SGHAT and CDR2 as FQNNGV. Trimming stripped 4 bases from V and 3 bases from J, with 12 bases between. The CDR3 is 14 residues long. CDR3 nucleotide sequence: TGTGCCAGCAGCTCAGTGTGGGATAAAGAGACCCAGTACTTC. Translation: CASSSVWDKETQYF. Using reference TRBV11-2 and TRBJ2-5 for the parts outside the CDR3, the full variable domain is EAGVAQSPRYKIIEKRQSVAFWCNPISGHATLYWYQQILGQGPKLLIQFQNNGVVDDSQLPKDRFSAERLKGVDSTLKIQPAKLEDSAVYLCASSSVWDKETQYFGPGTRLLVL.

The CDR3 DNA reads TGTGCCAGTAGTGATCCCGGGACGCTTTACAATGAGCAGTTCTTC. Protein sequence: CASSDPGTLYNEQFF. This chain links TRBV19 with TRBJ2-1; either TRBD1 or TRBD2 may supply D (5 bases each). The CDR3 totals 15 residues. Germline V gene data show CDR1 as LNHDA and CDR2 as SQIVND (reference sequence). Between the trimmed V and J ends, which lost 5 bases and 4 bases, there was a span of 15 bases.

V gene TRBV6-1 combines with J gene TRBJ1-1; unclear D gene. The germline gives CDR1 MNHNS, CDR2 SASEGT. This CDR3 region has 13 residues. Trimming left V 3 bases short and J 1 base short, with 6 bases between. CDR3 sequence (DNA): TGTGCCAGCAGTGAGTTGAAGAACACTGAAGCTTTCTTT. It translates to CASSELKNTEAFF.

This clonotype has just one count. The rearrangement uses TRBV2 and TRBJ2-1; no reliable D call. Looked up from germline, CDR1 is SNHLY and CDR2 is FYNNEI. CDR3 length: 13 residues. The V gene lost 1 base and the J gene lost 12 bases, with 13 bases spanning the gap. This chain's CDR3 is CASSEGVGKGQFF. CDR3 bases: TGTGCCAGCAGTGAAGGGGTCGGCAAGGGGCAGTTCTTC. Based on the CDR3 plus reference TRBV2 and TRBJ2-1, the full variable domain is EPEVTQTPSHQVTQMGQEVILRCVPISNHLYFYWYRQILGQKVEFLVSFYNNEISEKSEIFDDQFSVERPDGSNFTLKIRSTKLEDSAMYFCASSEGVGKGQFFGPGTRLTVL.

This clonotype occurred a few times. This sequence joins TRBV7-2 and TRBJ2-3; D is uncertain. This CDR3 has 13 amino acids. The V gene's germline CDR1 is SGHTA and CDR2 FQGNSA. V was trimmed by 5 bases and J by 5 bases, leaving 11 bases between them. CDR3 in DNA: TGTGCCAGCAGCGCTACTCCTAAAGATACGCAGTATTTT. Its translation is CASSATPKDTQYF. Filled out from reference TRBV7-2 and TRBJ2-3, the complete variable domain reads GAGVSQSPSNKVTEKGKDVELRCDPISGHTALYWYRQSLGQGLEFLIYFQGNSAPDKSGLPSDRFSAERTGGSVSTLTIQRTQQEDSAVYLCASSATPKDTQYFGPGTRLTVL.

In this sample, this clonotype turned up many times. The chain employs TRBV6-2 or TRBV6-3 and TRBJ1-2; no clear D. Looked up from germline, CDR1 is MNHEY and CDR2 is SVGEGT. The CDR3 is 13 residues long. V gave up 2 bases and J gave up 5 bases, with 9 bases separating them. CDR3 protein: CASSYKPEYGYTF. The DNA of the CDR3 is TGTGCCAGCAGTTACAAGCCGGAGTATGGCTACACCTTC.

The chain couples TRBV27 to TRBJ2-3; 11 bases align to TRBD2. The CDR3 has 16 amino acids. J lost 4 bases, V lost 3 bases, and 6 bases had no gene match. Germline CDR1 MNHEY, CDR2 SMNVEV (reference sequence). CDR3 in DNA: TGTGCCAGCAGTTTGGTCACTAGCGGGAGAGCAGATACGCAGTATTTT. This codes for CASSLVTSGRADTQYF.

Only a few counts were recorded for this clonotype. The rearrangement joins TRBV5-5 to TRBJ1-1; 7 bases line up with TRBD1. Germline CDR1 reads SGHKS; CDR2 reads YYEKEE (reference sequence). V shed 4 bases and J 1 base; nucleotides not matched to a gene: 4. The CDR3 is 14 amino acids. The chain's CDR3 is CASSAGGKNTEAFF. The CDR3 DNA is TGTGCCAGCAGCGCAGGGGGGAAGAACACTGAAGCTTTCTTT.

The chain links TRBV27 to TRBJ2-5; D is possibly TRBD2 (6 bases). The last part of the DNA fits TRBJ2-7 better; the J call may be wrong. CDR1 is MNHEY and CDR2 is SMNVEV in the germline V gene (reference sequence). The CDR3 spans 14 residues. The CDR3 bases are TGTGCCAGCAGTCACCGAAGGACTAACTACGAGCAGTACTTC. This sequence encodes CASSHRRTNYEQYF.

The V and J genes are TRBV10-3 and TRBJ1-4; 7 nucleotides line up with TRBD1. This CDR3 contains 14 residues. CDR1 ENHRY and CDR2 SYGVKD come from the germline V gene. V dropped 5 bases and J dropped 8; count of bases not matched to a gene: 8. In DNA, the CDR3 is TGTGCCATCAGTTCTGACAGGGTCGGGGAAAAACTGTTTTTT. This translates into CAISSDRVGEKLFF.

This clonotype turned up a few times. The V gene is TRBV18, the J gene TRBJ2-7; TRBD1 matches at 10 bases. Trimming took 2 bases from V and 7 from J; bases not matched to a gene: 8. CDR3 length: 15 amino acids. The V gene's germline CDR1 is KGHSH and CDR2 LQKENI. CDR3 amino acids: CASSPRQGATGEQYF. The CDR3 coding sequence is TGTGCCAGCTCACCAAGACAGGGGGCAACGGGGGAGCAGTACTTC.

Ten or more counts support this clonotype. CDR3 bases: TGCAGCGTTAGCCCACCGGGACGGAGAGAGACCCAGTACTTC. As protein: CSVSPPGRRETQYF. This chain links TRBV29-1 with TRBJ2-5; TRBD1 or TRBD2 may be the D gene (5 bases each). The germline V gene has CDR1 SQVTM and CDR2 ANQGSEA. Trimming removed 5 bases from V and 4 bases from J, with 17 bases in between. CDR3 length: 14 amino acids.

The chain joins TRBV12-5 to TRBJ2-5; TRBD2 matches at 9 bases. Germline V gives CDR1 LGHNT, CDR2 FRNRAP. The CDR3 length is 14 residues. The ends lost 8 bases at V and 4 bases at J; junction bases unmatched: 8. The CDR3 DNA follows: TGTGCTAGTAGTAGCGGGGGAGGGGTAGAGACCCAGTACTTC. Amino acids: CASSSGGGVETQYF.

The CDR3 reads CSALRLGKETQYF. CDR3 bases: TGCAGTGCCCTCCGGTTAGGGAAAGAGACCCAGTACTTC. This sequence joins TRBV20-1 and TRBJ2-5; D is unclear. The V end was cut by 6 bases, the J end by 3 bases, with 14 bases between. CDR3 length: 13 amino acids. CDR1 DFQATT and CDR2 SNEGSKA come from the germline V gene (reference sequence).

J is TRBJ2-4 and V is TRBV10-3; a weak D match, TRBD1 (6 bases). The CDR3 has 15 residues. The ends were cut back, 2 bases at V and 0 bases at J, with 8 bases in the middle. The germline V gene has CDR1 ENHRY and CDR2 SYGVKD. The DNA of the CDR3 is TGTGCCATCAGTGAGGGACAGACAGCCAAAAACATTCAGTACTTC. Translated, it gives CAISEGQTAKNIQYF.

Many counts were recorded for this clonotype. The genes are TRBV28 and TRBJ2-3; D perhaps matches TRBD1 (7 bases). The CDR3 is 18 residues long. Trimming cost V 10 bases and J 5 bases, with 31 bases left between them. Germline-derived CDR1 and CDR2 are MDHEN and SYDVKM. DNA for the CDR3: TGTGCCACTAACGAACTCCAACACGGGGCAGGGGGGCGAGATACGCAGTATTTT. This gives the protein CATNELQHGAGGRDTQYF.

On this clonotype itself: At one boundary the junction diverges from the germline segment, which might be a read error. J is TRBJ1-6 and V is TRBV7-2, with D perhaps TRBD1 (5 bases). The germline V gene has CDR1 SGHTA and CDR2 FQGNSA. The length of the CDR3 is 15 residues. The chain's CDR3 is CAGSATGRNNSPLHF. The CDR3 bases are TGTGCCGGCAGCGCCACGGGACGGAATAATTCACCCCTCCACTTT.

V is TRBV20-1 and J is TRBJ1-2; the D is unclear. CDR3 size: 14 residues. Germline V CDR1 and CDR2: DFQATT, SNEGSKA (reference sequence). With 0 bases removed from V and 8 bases from J, the gap between germline ends came to 16 bases. CDR3 loop: CSAREHRDPTGYTF. The DNA for the CDR3 is TGCAGTGCTAGAGAGCATCGCGACCCCACGGGCTACACCTTC.

J is TRBJ1-3 and V is TRBV4-2; D gene unclear. CDR1 is LGHNA, CDR2 YNFKEQ, per germline. V shed 0 bases and J shed 4 bases, with 10 bases lying between them. This CDR3 region has 15 residues. CDR3 DNA: TGTGCCAGCAGCCAAGATAGGGCCGCCGGAAACACCATATATTTT. As protein: CASSQDRAAGNTIYF.

The chain combines TRBV7-8 with TRBJ2-5; 13 bases map to TRBD2. After removal of 2 bases from V and 3 bases from J, the junction contained 9 bases not matched to a gene. From germline, CDR1 is SGHVS and CDR2 FQNEAQ. This CDR3 contains 18 residues. The CDR3 nucleotides are TGTGCCAGCAGCTTAAACCCTCACGGGACTAGCGGGGAAGAGACCCAGTACTTC. It yields the protein CASSLNPHGTSGEETQYF.

The chain recombines TRBV12-3 or TRBV12-4 with TRBJ2-1; 13 bases line up with TRBD2. Trimming at V came to 6 bases and at J to 10 bases, leaving 6 bases not matched to a gene. The CDR3 covers 14 residues. For the CDR3, the DNA is TGTGCCAGCAGGCCAGGACTAGCGGGAGACGAGCAGTTCTTC. It yields the protein CASRPGLAGDEQFF.

This clonotype was observed a handful of times. A junction boundary mismatches the germline segment, possibly from a read error. This chain links TRBV7-9 with TRBJ2-5; TRBD1 matches at 8 bases. This CDR3 spans 18 amino acids. Germline V CDR1 and CDR2: SEHNR, FQNEAQ (reference sequence). The CDR3 DNA is TGTGCCGGCAGCCCAACGAGGACAGGGATTAGGACCGCCGAGACCCAGTACTTC. Translating gives CAGSPTRTGIRTAETQYF.

A single count supports this clonotype. The chain uses TRBV5-5 and TRBJ2-1, with 10 positions matching TRBD1. Unmatched junction bases numbered 3, after V lost 2 bases and J lost 7 bases. The CDR3 has 14 residues. Germline assignment: CDR1 SGHKS and CDR2 YYEKEE (reference sequence). This CDR3 reads CASSLSGQGNEQFF. For the CDR3, the DNA is TGTGCCAGCAGCTTATCGGGACAGGGGAATGAGCAGTTCTTC.